The 17 T cell receptor beta chains below all came from one sample that was sequenced in a study of shared clonotypes between healthy human individuals. TCRdb's copy holds only in-frame clones and misses some; the assay was immunoSEQ multiplex PCR. In the table there are about 730,000 clones, 55% to 80% of which are singletons. Specimen: memory CD4+ T cells sorted from blood. Documented subset: CD45RA-negative fraction. These receptors were collected from a woman in her 30s in good health.

The chain recombines TRBV11-2 with TRBJ2-1; 8 bases are a match to TRBD2. Per germline, CDR1 SGHAT and CDR2 FQNNGV. The CDR3 covers 15 residues. With 2 bases clipped from V and 7 bases from J, the junction kept 7 bases outside the gene matches. The CDR3 DNA sequence: TGTGCCAGCAGCTTACTAAGAGCGGGAGTGAATGAGCAGTTCTTC. It yields the protein CASSLLRAGVNEQFF.

The chain is built from TRBV15 and TRBJ1-2; D may be TRBD1 (5 bases). The ends were cut back, 5 bases at V and 4 bases at J, with 17 bases in the middle. The CDR3 sequence is 15 residues long. Germline assignment: CDR1 LNHNV and CDR2 YYDKDF (reference sequence). CDR3 nucleotides: TGTGCCACCAGCCCACACGGGGCCGGGCCCTATGGCTACACCTTC. It translates to CATSPHGAGPYGYTF.

The CDR3 here is CASSLLGLAVTDTQYF. The CDR3 nucleotides are TGCGCCAGCAGCTTGTTAGGACTAGCGGTCACAGATACGCAGTATTTT. The chain carries TRBV5-1 and TRBJ2-3; 10 bases align to TRBD2. V shed 1 base and J 2 bases; nucleotides not matched to a gene: 4. The CDR3 loop spans 16 amino acids. The germline V gene has CDR1 SGHRS and CDR2 YFSETQ.

This clone was detected once. The chain has TRBV7-6 and TRBJ2-1, with unresolved D. Germline V gene sequence: CDR1 SGHVS, CDR2 FNYEAQ. The CDR3 is 12 amino acids. V lost 5 bases to trimming and J lost 10 bases, with 12 bases between them. The CDR3 loop is CASSREKSEQFF. CDR3 in DNA: TGTGCCAGCAGCCGAGAAAAATCCGAGCAGTTCTTC. Complete variable domain (other parts from reference TRBV7-6 and TRBJ2-1): GAGVSQSPRYKVTKRGQDVALRCDPISGHVSLYWYRQALGQGPEFLTYFNYEAQQDKSGLPNDRFSAERPEGSISTLTIQRTEQRDSAMYRCASSREKSEQFFGPGTRLTVL.

The V call is TRBV27, the J call TRBJ2-1; TRBD2 matches at 11 bases. Germline V CDR1 and CDR2: MNHEY, SMNVEV (reference sequence). Trimming at V came to 4 bases and at J to 6 bases, leaving 11 bases not matched to a gene. The CDR3 extends over 17 amino acids. DNA for the CDR3: TGTGCCAGCAGTTCCCAACCGACTAGCGGGATTGTCAATGAGCAGTTCTTC. It specifies CASSSQPTSGIVNEQFF.

This clone was seen a few times. This sequence joins TRBV28 and TRBJ1-5, with a possible D match to TRBD1 (5 bases). This CDR3 region has 16 residues. V dropped 6 bases and J dropped 0 bases, with 15 bases sitting between them. Germline lookup yields CDR1 MDHEN and CDR2 SYDVKM. The CDR3 DNA reads as TGTGCCAGCAGAGCTCGACAGTTCTATAGCAATCAGCCCCAGCATTTT. It translates to CASRARQFYSNQPQHF.

This clone showed up just once. The genes are TRBV5-1 and TRBJ1-2; no reliable D call. Germline loops: CDR1 SGHRS, CDR2 YFSETQ. Between the trimmed V and J ends, which lost 3 bases and 8 bases, there was a span of 14 bases. This CDR3 is 13 amino acids long. The CDR3 DNA reads as TGCGCCAGCAGCTCCGGGTATTTACGGGGCTACACCTTC. Its protein product is CASSSGYLRGYTF.

The J gene is TRBJ2-1, the V gene TRBV19; 9 bases are shared with TRBD2. CDR3 length: 17 amino acids. CDR1 is LNHDA and CDR2 is SQIVND in the germline V gene (reference sequence). The ends lost 5 bases at V and 0 bases at J; junction bases unmatched: 8. The CDR3 DNA follows: TGTGCCAGTAGTTTCATAGCGGGAGACAGCTCCTACAATGAGCAGTTCTTC. This translates into CASSFIAGDSSYNEQFF.

V is TRBV6-1 and J is TRBJ2-1; TRBD2 matches at 7 bases. The germline V gene has CDR1 MNHNS and CDR2 SASEGT. J gave up 8 bases and V 6 bases, and 10 bases lay outside the gene matches. The CDR3 length is 14 residues. The CDR3 is CASSGLEGRDEQFF. The DNA for the CDR3 is TGTGCCAGCAGCGGACTAGAGGGTCGTGATGAGCAGTTCTTC.

This clone was found a few times. J is TRBJ2-5 and V is TRBV6-1; 8 bases are a match to TRBD2. This CDR3 comprises 12 residues. Losses at the gene ends were 7 bases for V and 7 bases for J; bases not matched to a gene: 5. CDR1 is MNHNS, CDR2 SASEGT, per germline. The CDR3 spells CASISGSGTQYF. The CDR3 bases are TGTGCCAGCATAAGCGGGAGTGGGACCCAGTACTTC.

This sequence joins TRBV5-1 and TRBJ1-1; 10 nucleotides line up with TRBD1. Germline CDR1 is SGHRS and CDR2 is YFSETQ. V lost 6 bases and J lost 6; bases outside the gene matches: 11. The CDR3 runs 15 residues. CDR3 region: CASKRDRGKGAEAFF. CDR3 nucleotide sequence: TGCGCCAGCAAAAGGGACAGGGGAAAGGGCGCTGAAGCTTTCTTT.

This clone was recorded a few times. The J gene is TRBJ1-3, the V gene TRBV6-5; the D is unclear. Trimming took 6 bases from V and 0 from J, leaving 9 bases between them. CDR1 and CDR2 from the germline V gene are MNHEY and SVGAGI. The CDR3 spans 14 residues. CDR3 region: CASRAPGSGNTIYF. The CDR3 bases are TGTGCCAGCAGGGCCCCCGGCTCTGGAAACACCATATATTTT.

This chain uses TRBV18 with TRBJ1-5, with 9 positions matching TRBD1. The CDR3 covers 16 residues. CDR1 is KGHSH and CDR2 is LQKENI in the germline V gene. V was clipped by 3 bases and J by 3 bases; unmatched bases: 6. The CDR3 DNA is TGTGCCAGCTCACCGCAAGGGACAGGGAACAATCAGCCCCAGCATTTT. Amino acid sequence: CASSPQGTGNNQPQHF.

This chain links TRBV6-1 with TRBJ2-7; 7 nucleotides agree with TRBD2. The CDR3 has 15 amino acids. Trimming took 5 bases from V and 7 from J; bases not matched to a gene: 14. In germline, CDR1 is MNHNS, CDR2 SASEGT. This CDR3 is CASSSGAGRASEQYF. DNA of the CDR3: TGTGCCAGCAGTTCGGGAGCAGGGAGGGCCTCTGAGCAGTACTTC.

In its sample, this clone was seen a few times. This rearrangement joins TRBV5-1 to TRBJ2-3, with 9 nucleotides matching TRBD1. This CDR3 comprises 16 residues. The V and J ends lost 3 bases and 1 base, in that order; junction bases with no gene match: 6. In germline, CDR1 is SGHRS, CDR2 YFSETQ. CDR3 sequence: CASSWARTGGTDTQYF. CDR3 nucleotide sequence: TGCGCCAGCAGCTGGGCCCGGACAGGGGGCACAGATACGCAGTATTTT.

This chain connects TRBV5-1 to TRBJ2-7, with 7 bases fitting TRBD2. V shed 4 bases and J 6 bases; nucleotides not matched to a gene: 13. This CDR3 region has 15 residues. CDR1 is SGHRS, CDR2 YFSETQ, per germline. The CDR3 coding sequence is TGCGCCAGCAGCCCGGGGGACTACGCCCCTATCGAGCAGTACTTC. This gives the protein CASSPGDYAPIEQYF.

The V call is TRBV5-1, the J call TRBJ2-3; tentatively, D is TRBD2 (5 bases). The V gene lost 4 bases and the J gene lost 1 base, with 10 bases spanning the gap. The CDR3 covers 14 residues. CDR1 and CDR2 from the germline V gene are SGHRS and YFSETQ. For the CDR3, the DNA is TGCGCCAGCAGCCCATGGCGGGGCACAGATACGCAGTATTTT. This gives the protein CASSPWRGTDTQYF.